One and the same sample provided the 27 T cell receptor beta chains below, sequenced in a study of cytotoxic CD8 clonotypes in ibrutinib-treated CLL. Assay: immunoSEQ multiplex PCR; the TCRdb copy retains only in-frame clones and omits some. The data contain 52,000 or so clones, roughly 54% of them singletons. The source was PBMCs, collected at disease progression, from a patient treated with ibrutinib. These receptors came from a human donor with chronic lymphocytic leukemia.

V usage is TRBV7-8 and J usage is TRBJ1-2; D remains ambiguous. This CDR3 contains 13 residues. Trimming took 1 base from V and 5 from J, leaving 8 bases between them. CDR1 SGHVS and CDR2 FQNEAQ come from the germline V gene. The chain's CDR3 is CASSLDTPYGYTF. CDR3 nucleotide sequence: TGTGCCAGCAGCTTAGATACACCTTATGGCTACACCTTC. Full variable domain (outside the CDR3, taken from reference TRBV7-8 and TRBJ1-2): GAGVSQSPRYKVAKRGQDVALRCDPISGHVSLFWYQQALGQGPEFLTYFQNEAQLDKSGLPSDRFFAERPEGSVSTLKIQRTQQEDSAVYLCASSLDTPYGYTFGSGTRLTVV.

The CDR3 region is CASSGGPVGTQYF. CDR3 sequence (DNA): TGTGCCAGCAGTGGGGGGCCGGTCGGGACCCAGTACTTC. This sequence joins TRBV6-1 and TRBJ2-5, with D possibly being TRBD1 (6 bases). Germline-derived CDR1 and CDR2 are MNHNS and SASEGT. The CDR3 spans 13 residues. V lost 4 bases and J 7 bases, leaving 13 bases between the germline ends.

The chain employs TRBV7-8 and TRBJ2-1, with TRBD2 matching 8 bases. CDR1 is SGHVS, CDR2 FQNEAQ, per germline. V was pared by 2 bases and J by 6 bases, with 9 bases of the junction left unmatched. CDR3 size: 16 residues. This CDR3 is CASSLLREGGANEQFF. The CDR3 nucleotides are TGTGCCAGCAGCTTATTACGGGAGGGGGGGGCCAATGAGCAGTTCTTC.

V gene TRBV7-3 combines with J gene TRBJ1-2; D gene unclear. The CDR3 runs 13 residues. Looked up from germline, CDR1 is SGHTA and CDR2 is FQGTGA. With 6 bases removed from V and 5 bases from J, the gap between germline ends came to 13 bases. The CDR3 nucleotides are TGTGCCAGCAGTTCCCGATCGGATTATGGCTACACCTTC. Translating it yields CASSSRSDYGYTF.

This clone was seen only a few times. V is TRBV6-1 and J is TRBJ2-7, with 9 nucleotides matching TRBD1. V lost 1 base, J lost 0 bases, and 1 base stayed unmatched. Germline values: CDR1 MNHNS, CDR2 SASEGT. The CDR3 spans 15 residues. In DNA, the CDR3 is TGTGCCAGCAGTGAAGGGACAGGGGTCTCCTACGAGCAGTACTTC. Amino acids: CASSEGTGVSYEQYF.

To note about this clone: Germline and junction disagree at one end, which may indicate a read error. The rearrangement joins TRBV5-1 to TRBJ2-4; 10 bases line up with TRBD1. The CDR3 extends over 15 amino acids. Germline-derived CDR1 and CDR2 are SGHRS and YFSETQ. The CDR3 region is CANSSGQGIKNIQYF. For the CDR3, the DNA is TGCGCCAACAGCTCGGGACAGGGGATCAAAAACATTCAGTACTTC.

The CDR3, as DNA: TGTGCCAGCAGTTTGGACCCCAATCAGCCCCAGCATTTT. This gives the protein CASSLDPNQPQHF. The gene calls are TRBV28 and TRBJ1-5; no reliable D call. CDR3 length: 13 amino acids. V shed 3 bases and J shed 3 bases, with 6 bases lying between them. From germline, CDR1 is MDHEN and CDR2 SYDVKM.

The chain employs TRBV13 and TRBJ1-6; TRBD1 agrees at 9 bases. V shed 4 bases and J 4 bases; nucleotides not matched to a gene: 20. The germline CDR1 and CDR2 sequences are PRHDT and FYEKMQ (reference sequence). The CDR3 length is 21 residues. The CDR3 region is CASSSQLETGQGDYYNSPLHF. CDR3 coding DNA: TGTGCCAGCAGCTCTCAATTAGAAACGGGACAGGGTGATTATTATAATTCACCCCTCCACTTT.

V usage is TRBV4-1 and J usage is TRBJ2-6; D call uncertain. The CDR3 covers 18 residues. The ends were cut back, 0 bases at V and 0 bases at J, with 12 bases in the middle. Germline-derived CDR1 and CDR2 are MGHRA and YSYEKL. The CDR3 region is CASSQEGSGYSGANVLTF. CDR3 nucleotide sequence: TGCGCCAGCAGCCAAGAAGGGTCAGGCTACTCTGGGGCCAACGTCCTGACTTTC.

The chain couples TRBV9 to TRBJ2-3; tentatively, D is TRBD1 or TRBD2 (5 bases each). Germline CDR1 is SGDLS and CDR2 is YYNGEE. Trimming took off 0 bases at V and 1 base at J, with 12 bases between the two ends. The CDR3 is made up of 16 amino acids. The DNA for the CDR3 is TGTGCCAGCAGCGTAGTAGGGGACGTCGGCACAGATACGCAGTATTTT. It is translated as CASSVVGDVGTDTQYF.

The chain employs TRBV19 and TRBJ1-5, with 8 bases that match TRBD1. Germline V lookup: CDR1 LNHDA, CDR2 SQIVND (reference sequence). V trimming: 4 bases; J trimming: 2 bases; junction bases outside the gene matches: 10. CDR3 size: 17 residues. As DNA, the CDR3 is TGTGCCAGTAGTACCTCCCATCTGACAGGGGGCAATCAGCCCCAGCATTTT. This codes for CASSTSHLTGGNQPQHF.

The V and J genes are TRBV30 and TRBJ2-4; no clear D. The CDR3 runs to 12 residues. Germline V lookup: CDR1 GTSNPN, CDR2 SVGIG (reference sequence). The V and J ends lost 7 bases and 0 bases respectively, with 7 bases between them. CDR3: CAYHLAKNIQYF. CDR3 nucleotide sequence: TGTGCCTACCATCTAGCCAAAAACATTCAGTACTTC.

This clone was found a few times. V gene TRBV19 combines with J gene TRBJ1-5; D is possibly TRBD1 (5 bases). The CDR3 is made up of 18 amino acids. Germline CDR1 reads LNHDA; CDR2 reads SQIVND (reference sequence). V shed 3 bases and J shed 6 bases, with 24 bases lying between them. This CDR3 is CASSITTDASGNTQPQHF. CDR3 DNA sequence: TGTGCCAGTAGTATTACGACCGACGCATCAGGGAACACTCAGCCCCAGCATTTT.

This clone was counted only a few times. The J gene is TRBJ2-1, the V gene TRBV20-1; 7 bases fit TRBD1. The J segment lost 10 bases and the V segment lost 6 bases, leaving 3 bases of the junction unmatched. There are 10 residues in the CDR3. In germline, CDR1 is DFQATT, CDR2 SNEGSKA (reference sequence). CDR3 residues: CSAKDREQFF. In DNA form, the CDR3 reads TGCAGTGCCAAGGACAGGGAGCAGTTCTTC.

This clone was counted a few times. The V gene is TRBV19, the J gene TRBJ1-1; no reliable D call. Germline values: CDR1 LNHDA, CDR2 SQIVND (reference sequence). Trimming took 10 bases from V and 1 from J, leaving 10 bases between them. CDR3 length: 12 residues. This CDR3 reads CATQLGNTEAFF. In DNA, the CDR3 is TGTGCCACCCAGCTGGGGAACACTGAAGCTTTCTTT.

The CDR3 loop reads CASSDEPGDQPQHF. The CDR3 nucleotides read TGTGCCAGCAGCGACGAACCAGGGGACCAGCCCCAGCATTTT. The rearrangement links TRBV5-6 to TRBJ1-5; TRBD1 might be the D (6 bases). Germline values: CDR1 SGHDT, CDR2 YYEEEE. V was shortened by 4 bases and J by 7 bases, with 15 bases between the two germline ends. The CDR3 runs 14 residues. Full variable domain (missing parts from reference TRBV5-6 and TRBJ1-5): DAGVTQSPTHLIKTRGQQVTLRCSPKSGHDTVSWYQQALGQGPQFIFQYYEEEERQRGNFPDRFSGHQFPNYSSELNVNALLLGDSALYLCASSDEPGDQPQHFGDGTRLSIL.

This clone has more than one count but fewer than ten. V and J are TRBV11-3 and TRBJ2-1; 13 bases fit TRBD2. Unmatched junction bases numbered 6, after V lost 1 base and J lost 15 bases. Germline lookup yields CDR1 SGHNT and CDR2 YENEEA. The CDR3 runs to 14 residues. The CDR3 here is CASSLGTSGRRVFF. Written as DNA, the CDR3 is TGTGCCAGCAGCTTAGGGACTAGCGGGAGAAGGGTGTTCTTC.

In its sample, this clone is medium-sized. The chain uses TRBV7-2 and TRBJ2-5, with TRBD2 as a possible D gene (6 bases). Germline-derived CDR1 and CDR2 are SGHTA and FQGNSA. The CDR3 length is 14 residues. Trimming pared 3 bases from V and 6 bases from J, leaving 14 bases between. The CDR3 nucleotides are TGTGCCAGCAGCTTGGAGGGAGGAGGTCAGACCCAGTACTTC. Translating gives CASSLEGGGQTQYF.

This chain uses TRBV2 with TRBJ1-2; 9 nucleotides line up with TRBD1. From germline, CDR1 is SNHLY and CDR2 FYNNEI. The trim removed 6 bases at V and 6 bases at J, leaving 2 bases unmatched. This CDR3 has 12 residues. The CDR3, as DNA: TGTGCCAGCAGCACAGGGGGCCATGGCTACACCTTC. It codes for CASSTGGHGYTF.

The rearrangement joins TRBV2 to TRBJ1-2; D is uncertain. This CDR3 has 11 residues. CDR1 and CDR2 from the germline V gene are SNHLY and FYNNEI. The V gene lost 8 bases and the J gene lost 8 bases, with 12 bases spanning the gap. CDR3 loop: CASERTRGYTF. In DNA, the CDR3 is TGTGCCAGCGAGAGGACGAGGGGCTACACCTTC.

This rearrangement joins TRBV9 to TRBJ1-2; D is ambiguous. The CDR3 totals 15 residues. V lost 0 bases and J 6 bases, leaving 15 bases between the germline ends. CDR1 and CDR2 (germline): SGDLS, YYNGEE. The CDR3 protein is CASSVGRVTDHGYTF. For the CDR3, the DNA is TGTGCCAGCAGCGTAGGGCGGGTTACAGACCATGGCTACACCTTC.

This chain connects TRBV7-9 to TRBJ2-1; D gene uncertain. Trimming removed 1 base from V and 12 bases from J, with 13 bases in between. The CDR3 is 13 amino acids. Germline CDR1 reads SEHNR; CDR2 reads FQNEAQ (reference sequence). The CDR3 here is CASSLGEASPQFF. CDR3 nucleotides: TGTGCCAGCAGCTTAGGTGAGGCCTCTCCGCAGTTCTTC.

This chain links TRBV9 with TRBJ2-1; TRBD2 might be the D (6 bases). CDR3 length: 18 amino acids. CDR1 and CDR2 from the germline V gene are SGDLS and YYNGEE. Deletions cut 1 base from V and 8 bases from J, with 25 bases between. The CDR3 nucleotides read TGTGCCAGCAGCGTACAGCTTCTTCCGGGACTCCCGAAGGATGAGCAGTTCTTC. Amino acid sequence: CASSVQLLPGLPKDEQFF.

This clone was picked up a small number of times. The V and J genes are TRBV7-9 and TRBJ2-7; D ambiguous. Trimming took off 5 bases at V and 2 bases at J, with 13 bases between the two ends. The CDR3 loop spans 14 amino acids. The germline CDR1 and CDR2 sequences are SEHNR and FQNEAQ (reference sequence). The CDR3: CASSTTGSAYEQYF. The CDR3 DNA reads as TGTGCCAGCAGCACCACCGGTTCCGCCTACGAGCAGTACTTC.

V gene TRBV27 combines with J gene TRBJ1-6; tentative D call: TRBD1 (5 bases). The CDR3 is 15 residues long. Trimming shortened V by 2 bases and J by 11 bases, and 16 bases separated the two germline ends. Germline CDR1 MNHEY, CDR2 SMNVEV (reference sequence). The DNA for the CDR3 is TGTGCCAGCAGTTTAGCTGGGGGGGTTTCGGCACCCCTCCACTTT. This gives the protein CASSLAGGVSAPLHF.

The V gene is TRBV28, the J gene TRBJ2-7, with D maybe TRBD1 (5 bases). The germline V gene encodes CDR1 MDHEN and CDR2 SYDVKM. This CDR3 is built from 15 residues. Trimming shortened V by 3 bases and J by 2 bases, and 14 bases separated the two germline ends. CDR3 in amino acids: CASSFSQGNPYEQYF. CDR3 in DNA: TGTGCCAGCAGTTTCAGTCAGGGAAATCCCTACGAGCAGTACTTC.

This clone was counted only a few times. The chain recombines TRBV30 with TRBJ1-5; TRBD1 aligns across 8 bases. There are 14 residues in the CDR3. Trimming cost V 7 bases and J 5 bases; bases outside gene matches: 10. Germline values: CDR1 GTSNPN, CDR2 SVGIG (reference sequence). For the CDR3, the DNA is TGTGCCTCTGCTAGGACAGGGTCTGATCAGCCCCAGCATTTT. The encoded protein is CASARTGSDQPQHF.